These T cell receptor beta chains were read from a single sample in a study of blood T cell repertoires in COVID-19. Sequencing was performed with immunoSEQ multiplex PCR; in TCRdb, only in-frame clones are kept and a portion is missing. The table shows 150,000 to 200,000 clones, with 65% to 85% occurring only once. The sequencing sample was made of PBMCs or T cells enriched from blood (not recorded which). Receptors originate from a woman in her fifties or sixties who had recovered from COVID-19. CDR3s include the opening cysteine and the closing phenylalanine or tryptophan. The D gene is left open where the match is weak. The listing skips clone size in some rows; elsewhere it reads once, few, many or a size class.

v_gene	abundance	j_gene	d_gene	CDR3nt	CDR3aa
TRBV19	NA	TRBJ1-1	TRBD1	TGTGCCAGTAGTACCCCCTCCGGGACAGGGGGCGAGGAAGCTTTCTTT	CASSTPSGTGGEEAFF
TRBV5-1	NA	TRBJ2-5	TRBD1	TGCGCCAGCAGCAGCTCCGGGACAGCGGCGGAGACCCAGTACTTC	CASSSSGTAAETQYF
TRBV7-9	once	TRBJ1-3	NA	TGTGCCAGCAGCCCAGGGACATCTGGAAACACCATATATTTT	CASSPGTSGNTIYF
TRBV5-1	NA	TRBJ2-1	TRBD2	TGCGCCAGCAGCTTGGGACTAGCGTCAATCTCCTACAATGAGCAGTTCTTC	CASSLGLASISYNEQFF
TRBV6-5	few	TRBJ2-7	TRBD1	TGTGCCAGCACCGAAGGGACAGGGGGAGTTCGCGAGCAGTACTTC	CASTEGTGGVREQYF
TRBV3-1/TRBV3-2	NA	TRBJ2-6	TRBD1	TGTGCCAGCAGCCACCCGGGACAGGGATATAGGGCCAACGTCCTGACTTTC	CASSHPGQGYRANVLTF
TRBV7-7	NA	TRBJ2-3	NA	TGTGCCAGCAGCTTAGGGACAGGCACAGATACGCAGTATTTT	CASSLGTGTDTQYF
TRBV5-1	NA	TRBJ1-4	NA	TGCGCCAGCAGCTTGTTACCAGGTGAAAAACTGTTTTTT	CASSLLPGEKLFF
TRBV2	NA	TRBJ1-4	TRBD1	TGTGCCAGCAGCCCCACAGGGGCAGCTAATGAAAAACTGTTTTTT	CASSPTGAANEKLFF
TRBV5-1	NA	TRBJ2-5	TRBD2	TGCGCCAGCAGCTGGGAGGGAACTGGTGGGAGAGAGACCCAGTACTTC	CASSWEGTGGRETQYF
TRBV27	NA	TRBJ2-3	TRBD2	TGTGCCAGCGGGGCTAGCGGGAGCACAGATACGCAGTATTTT	CASGASGSTDTQYF
TRBV27	NA	TRBJ1-2	TRBD1	TGTGCCAGCAGCCCCGGACAGGGGAGGTATGGCTACACCTTC	CASSPGQGRYGYTF
TRBV7-2	NA	TRBJ1-5	NA	TGTGCCAGCAGCTTAGCTCCAGTGCAGCCCCAGCATTTT	CASSLAPVQPQHF
TRBV11-2	NA	TRBJ1-6	NA	TGTGCCAGCAGCTTAGTAGAGAATTCACCCCTCCACTTT	CASSLVENSPLHF
TRBV28	NA	TRBJ1-4	NA	TGTGCCAGCAGTTCCCCAGGGTTGAAACTGTTTTTT	CASSSPGLKLFF
TRBV3-1/TRBV3-2	NA	TRBJ2-1	NA	TGTGCCAGCAGCCAATCCCTCCCGCAGGGGCAGTTCTTC	CASSQSLPQGQFF
TRBV2	NA	TRBJ2-6	NA	TGTGCCAGCAGTACAGGGACCCCCTCTGGGGCCAACGTCCTGACTTTC	CASSTGTPSGANVLTF
TRBV30	NA	TRBJ1-1	NA	TGTGCCTGGAGTGTGGGGCCGAGCACTGAAGCTTTCTTT	CAWSVGPSTEAFF
TRBV11-1	NA	TRBJ2-3	NA	TGTGCCAGCAGCCCCAGTGCCCATTCTAGCACAGATACGCAGTATTTT	CASSPSAHSSTDTQYF
TRBV2	NA	TRBJ1-2	NA	TGTGCCAGCGGACTCCTCTATGGCTACACCTTC	CASGLLYGYTF
TRBV5-1	NA	TRBJ2-7	NA	TGCGCCAGCAGCTTGGACAGGCGCTCCTACGAGCAGTACTTC	CASSLDRRSYEQYF
TRBV4-2	NA	TRBJ1-2	NA	TGTGCCAGCAGCCGTTCGGACAGCCGCTATGGCTACACCTTC	CASSRSDSRYGYTF
TRBV6-6	NA	TRBJ1-6	NA	TGTGCCAGCAGTTTTGCGACATCGGGGAATTCACCCCTCCACTTT	CASSFATSGNSPLHF
TRBV18	NA	TRBJ1-1	NA	TGTGCCAGCTCACCTGGGATGGGGCGGTCGGCGGCTTTCTTT	CASSPGMGRSAAFF
TRBV5-6	NA	TRBJ1-4	NA	TGTGCCAGCAGCTTGACAGGGACTAATGAAAAACTGTTTTTT	CASSLTGTNEKLFF
TRBV5-4	NA	TRBJ1-2	NA	TGTGCCAGCAGCTCGTGGACAGCCCTCTATGGCTACACCTTC	CASSSWTALYGYTF
TRBV19	NA	TRBJ1-6	TRBD1	TGTGCCAGTAGTTCTCAACAGGGGAGGAATTCACCCCTCCACTTT	CASSSQQGRNSPLHF
TRBV5-4	once	TRBJ2-7	NA	TGTGCCAGCAGCCACCACTCCGGGGGAAACTACGAGCAGTACTTC	CASSHHSGGNYEQYF
TRBV7-9	NA	TRBJ2-2	NA	TGTGCCAGCAGTCTCGGGGATAACACCGGGGAGCTGTTTTTT	CASSLGDNTGELFF
TRBV5-1	NA	TRBJ2-5	NA	TGCGCCAGCAGCTTGGTAGCGGTCCAAGAGACCCAGTACTTC	CASSLVAVQETQYF
TRBV12-2	NA	TRBJ1-2	NA	TGTGCAAGTCGCTGGAAGCGGGGGGCAAAGGGCTACACCTTC	CASRWKRGAKGYTF
TRBV18	NA	TRBJ2-7	NA	TGTGCCAGCTCACCACCGGACAGAAACTACGAGCAGTACTTC	CASSPPDRNYEQYF
TRBV6-1	NA	TRBJ1-2	NA	TGTGCCAGCAGGGAAGGGGAGTTGAGGGGCTACACCTTC	CASREGELRGYTF
TRBV5-1	once	TRBJ1-1	NA	TGCGCCAGCAGCCCCAGCGGGGGGGGTACTGAAGCTTTCTTT	CASSPSGGGTEAFF
TRBV19	NA	TRBJ1-1	NA	TGTGCCAGTAGGGCGGGGTTGAACACTGAAGCTTTCTTT	CASRAGLNTEAFF
TRBV6-5	once	TRBJ2-5	NA	TGTGCCAGCAGCCCCGTAGGGGCATACGAGACCCAGTACTTC	CASSPVGAYETQYF
TRBV27	NA	TRBJ2-3	TRBD2	TGTGCCAGCAGTGGACTAGCGGGGGCAGATACGCAGTATTTT	CASSGLAGADTQYF
TRBV5-1	NA	TRBJ2-1	TRBD2	TGCGCCAGCAGCTTCGGGGGAGGGTACAATGAGCAGTTCTTC	CASSFGGGYNEQFF
TRBV7-2	NA	TRBJ2-1	TRBD1	TGTGCCAGCAGCTTAGGAGGGACAGGGAGTTACAATGAGCAGTTCTTC	CASSLGGTGSYNEQFF
TRBV6-5	NA	TRBJ2-1	TRBD1	TGTGCCAGCAGGACAGGGGATCTCCTCAATGAGCAGTTCTTC	CASRTGDLLNEQFF
TRBV5-1	NA	TRBJ2-1	NA	TGCGCCAGCAGCCTAGCGCCGAGCTCCTACAATGAGCAGTTCTTC	CASSLAPSSYNEQFF
TRBV6-5	NA	TRBJ2-1	TRBD2	TGTGCCAGCACCCCACTAGCGGGGGGACACAATGAGCAGTTCTTC	CASTPLAGGHNEQFF
TRBV3-1/TRBV3-2	NA	TRBJ1-4	TRBD1	TGTGCCAGCAGCCAAGACACGGACAGGACTAATGAAAAACTGTTTTTT	CASSQDTDRTNEKLFF
TRBV5-1	NA	TRBJ2-7	TRBD1	TGCGCCAGCAGCAACGGACAGGGTGGCTACGAGCAGTACTTC	CASSNGQGGYEQYF
TRBV5-4	few	TRBJ1-4	TRBD1	TGTGCCAGCAGCTTGTTCCCCGGGACAGCCAATGAAAAACTGTTTTTT	CASSLFPGTANEKLFF
TRBV5-1	NA	TRBJ2-5	NA	TGCGCCAGCAGCTTGCAGGGGGGTTTCCAAGAGACCCAGTACTTC	CASSLQGGFQETQYF
TRBV5-5	NA	TRBJ1-2	TRBD1	TGTGCCAGCAGCTTGTCAGGGGGCCGATGGGATATTGGCTACACCTTC	CASSLSGGRWDIGYTF
TRBV11-2	few	TRBJ2-7	NA	TGTGCCAGCAGCTTTGGAGCGGGTGCAGGGGGGGAGCAGTACTTC	CASSFGAGAGGEQYF
TRBV30	NA	TRBJ2-3	NA	TGTGCCTGGGAAAGGGACACCCACCAGTATTTT	CAWERDTHQYF
TRBV11-2	once	TRBJ2-5	TRBD2	TGTGCCAGCAGCTTAGGAAATAGCGGGGTGGAGACCCAGTACTTC	CASSLGNSGVETQYF
TRBV27	NA	TRBJ2-7	NA	TGTGCCAGCAGTTCTTACGGGAGCTCCTACGAGCAGTACTTC	CASSSYGSSYEQYF
TRBV24-1	NA	TRBJ1-3	NA	TGTGCCACCAGTGACAGTTCCTCTGGAAACACCATATATTTT	CATSDSSSGNTIYF